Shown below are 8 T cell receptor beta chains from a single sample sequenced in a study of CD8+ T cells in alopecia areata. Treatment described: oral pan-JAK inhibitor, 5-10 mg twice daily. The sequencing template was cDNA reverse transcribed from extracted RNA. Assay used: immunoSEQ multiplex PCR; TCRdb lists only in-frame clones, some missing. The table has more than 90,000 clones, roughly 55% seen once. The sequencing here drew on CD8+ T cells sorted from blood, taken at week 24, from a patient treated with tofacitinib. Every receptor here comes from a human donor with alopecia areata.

CDR3 region: CASSLVVTSGGGEQFF. Written as DNA, the CDR3 is TGTGCCAGCAGCTTAGTGGTGACTAGCGGGGGCGGTGAGCAGTTCTTC. The rearrangement uses TRBV7-8 and TRBJ2-1; 12 nucleotides line up with TRBD2. Per germline, CDR1 SGHVS and CDR2 FQNEAQ. The CDR3 is 16 amino acids. J gave up 9 bases and V 1 base, and 7 bases lay outside the gene matches.

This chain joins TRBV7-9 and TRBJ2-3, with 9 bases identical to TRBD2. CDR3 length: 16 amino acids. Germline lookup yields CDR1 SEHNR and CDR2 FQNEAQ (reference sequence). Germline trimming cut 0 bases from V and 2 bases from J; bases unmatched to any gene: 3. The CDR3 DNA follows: TGTGCCAGCAGCTTAGCGAGCGGGGGGCACACAGATACGCAGTATTTT. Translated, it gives CASSLASGGHTDTQYF.

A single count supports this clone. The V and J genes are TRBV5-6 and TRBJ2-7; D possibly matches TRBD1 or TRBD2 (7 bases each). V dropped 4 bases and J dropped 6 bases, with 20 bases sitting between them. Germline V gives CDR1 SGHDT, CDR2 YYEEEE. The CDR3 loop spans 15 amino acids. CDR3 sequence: CASSPETFRGGEQYF. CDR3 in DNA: TGTGCCAGCAGCCCCGAGACCTTCAGGGGGGGCGAGCAGTACTTC.

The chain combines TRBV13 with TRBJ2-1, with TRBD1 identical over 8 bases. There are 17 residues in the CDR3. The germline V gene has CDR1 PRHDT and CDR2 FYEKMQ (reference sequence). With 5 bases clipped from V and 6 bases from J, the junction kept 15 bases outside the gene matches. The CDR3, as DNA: TGTGCCAGCAGCCCAGTGGGGGCAGGGGGCGAGGGCAATGAGCAGTTCTTC. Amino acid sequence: CASSPVGAGGEGNEQFF.

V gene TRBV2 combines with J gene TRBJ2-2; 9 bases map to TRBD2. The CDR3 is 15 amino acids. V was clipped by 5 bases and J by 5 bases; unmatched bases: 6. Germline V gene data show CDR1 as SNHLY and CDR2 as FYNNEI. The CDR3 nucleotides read TGTGCCAGCAGTTTGAGGCTAGCGGGGACCGGGGAGCTGTTTTTT. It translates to CASSLRLAGTGELFF.

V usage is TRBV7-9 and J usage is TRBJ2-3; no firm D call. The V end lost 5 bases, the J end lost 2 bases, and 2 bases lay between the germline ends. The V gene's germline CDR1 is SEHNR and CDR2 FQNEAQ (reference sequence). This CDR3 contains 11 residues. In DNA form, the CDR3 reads TGTGCCAGCAGCCTCACAGATACGCAGTATTTT. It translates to CASSLTDTQYF.

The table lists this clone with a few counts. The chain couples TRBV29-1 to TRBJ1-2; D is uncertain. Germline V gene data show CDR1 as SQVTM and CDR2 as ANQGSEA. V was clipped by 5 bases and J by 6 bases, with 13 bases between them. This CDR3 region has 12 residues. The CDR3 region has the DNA TGCAGCGTTACCACTTACACAGATGGCTACACCTTC. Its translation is CSVTTYTDGYTF.

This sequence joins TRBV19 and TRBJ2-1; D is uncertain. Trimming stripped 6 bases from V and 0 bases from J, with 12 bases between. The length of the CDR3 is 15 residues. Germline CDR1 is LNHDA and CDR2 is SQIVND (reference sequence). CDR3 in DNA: TGTGCCAGTAGCCTGGAGACCGACTCCTACAATGAGCAGTTCTTC. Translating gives CASSLETDSYNEQFF.